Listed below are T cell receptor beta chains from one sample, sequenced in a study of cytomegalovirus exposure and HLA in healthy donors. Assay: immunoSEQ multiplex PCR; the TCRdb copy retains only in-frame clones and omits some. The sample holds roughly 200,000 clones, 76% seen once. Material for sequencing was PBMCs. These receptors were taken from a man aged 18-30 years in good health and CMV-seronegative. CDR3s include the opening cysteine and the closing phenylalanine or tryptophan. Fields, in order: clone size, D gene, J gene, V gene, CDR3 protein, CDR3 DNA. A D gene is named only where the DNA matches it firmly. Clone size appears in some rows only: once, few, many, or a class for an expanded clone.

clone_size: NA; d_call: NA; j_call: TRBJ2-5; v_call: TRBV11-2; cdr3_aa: CASSAGGTSQETQYF; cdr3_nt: TGTGCCAGCAGCGCAGGAGGGACGTCTCAAGAGACCCAGTACTTC
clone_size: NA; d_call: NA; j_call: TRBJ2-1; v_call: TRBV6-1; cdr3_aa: CASSDPPSSYNEQFF; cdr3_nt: TGTGCCAGCAGTGACCCTCCGAGCTCCTACAATGAGCAGTTCTTC
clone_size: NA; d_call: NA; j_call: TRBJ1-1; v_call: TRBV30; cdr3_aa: CAWEELPGTEAFF; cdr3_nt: TGTGCCTGGGAAGAGCTCCCGGGTACTGAAGCTTTCTTT
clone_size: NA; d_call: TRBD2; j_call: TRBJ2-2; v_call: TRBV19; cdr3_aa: CASTGEGTGELFF; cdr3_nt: TGTGCCAGTACGGGGGAGGGCACCGGGGAGCTGTTTTTT
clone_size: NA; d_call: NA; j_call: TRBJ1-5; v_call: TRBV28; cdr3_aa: CASSSQGRGNQPQHF; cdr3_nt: TGTGCCAGCAGTTCACAGGGAAGAGGTAATCAGCCCCAGCATTTT
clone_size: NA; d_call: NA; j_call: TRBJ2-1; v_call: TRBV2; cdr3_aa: CASSDNPRVDEQFF; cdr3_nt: TGTGCCAGCAGTGATAATCCTCGGGTGGATGAGCAGTTCTTC
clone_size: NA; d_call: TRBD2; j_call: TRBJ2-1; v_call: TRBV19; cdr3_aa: CASSIDGGSYNEQFF; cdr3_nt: TGTGCCAGTAGTATAGATGGCGGGAGTTACAATGAGCAGTTCTTC
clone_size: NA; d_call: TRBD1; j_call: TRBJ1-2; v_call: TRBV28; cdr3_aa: CASTFGSGQVVCGYTF; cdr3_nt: TGTGCCAGCACCTTTGGGTCGGGACAGGTAGTCTGCGGCTACACCTTC
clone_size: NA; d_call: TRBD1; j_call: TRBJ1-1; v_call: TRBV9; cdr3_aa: CASSVSGQGLTEAFF; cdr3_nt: TGTGCCAGCAGCGTGAGCGGACAGGGGTTGACTGAAGCTTTCTTT
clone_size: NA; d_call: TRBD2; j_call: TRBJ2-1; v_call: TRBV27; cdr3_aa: CASIPLAGGPEGQFF; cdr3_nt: TGTGCCAGCATTCCACTAGCGGGAGGACCCGAAGGGCAGTTCTTC
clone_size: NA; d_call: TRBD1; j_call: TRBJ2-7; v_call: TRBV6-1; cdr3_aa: CASSGFRDRKYF; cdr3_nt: TGTGCCAGCAGTGGTTTTAGGGACAGAAAGTACTTC
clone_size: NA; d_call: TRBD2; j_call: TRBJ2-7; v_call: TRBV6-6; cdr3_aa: CASSYLAGGQAEQYF; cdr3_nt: TGTGCCAGCAGTTACCTAGCGGGAGGGCAAGCCGAGCAGTACTTC
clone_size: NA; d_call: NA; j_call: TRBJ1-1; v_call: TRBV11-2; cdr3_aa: CASSLVRNTEAFF; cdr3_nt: TGTGCCAGCAGCCTCGTGAGGAACACTGAAGCTTTCTTT
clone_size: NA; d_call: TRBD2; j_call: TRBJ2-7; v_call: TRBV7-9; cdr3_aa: CASSLTSGMYEQYF; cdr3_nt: TGTGCCAGCAGCTTGACTAGCGGGATGTACGAGCAGTACTTC
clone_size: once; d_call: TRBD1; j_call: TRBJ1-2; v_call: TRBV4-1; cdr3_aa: CASSQPIGQGVWNYGYTF; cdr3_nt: TGCGCCAGCAGCCAACCGATCGGACAGGGGGTATGGAACTATGGCTACACCTTC
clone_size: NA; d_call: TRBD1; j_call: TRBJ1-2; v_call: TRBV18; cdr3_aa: CASSPPGTGNYGYTF; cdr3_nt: TGTGCCAGCTCACCACCTGGGACAGGGAACTATGGCTACACCTTC
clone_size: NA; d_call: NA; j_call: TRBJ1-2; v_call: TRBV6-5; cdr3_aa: CASSPLNRFNYGYTF; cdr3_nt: TGTGCCAGCAGTCCACTTAATCGGTTCAACTATGGCTACACCTTC
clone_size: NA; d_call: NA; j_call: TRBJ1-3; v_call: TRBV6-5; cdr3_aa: CASSYSSRFGNTIYF; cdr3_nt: TGTGCCAGCAGTTACTCGTCCAGGTTTGGAAACACCATATATTTT
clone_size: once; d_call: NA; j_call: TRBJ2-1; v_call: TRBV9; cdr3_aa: CASSSPPGLSYNEQFF; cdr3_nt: TGTGCCAGCAGCTCCCCTCCGGGACTCTCCTACAATGAGCAGTTCTTC
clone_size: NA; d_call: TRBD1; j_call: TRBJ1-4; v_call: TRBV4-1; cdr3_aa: CASSPLTGKDEKLFF; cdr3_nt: TGCGCCAGCAGCCCCCTGACAGGGAAGGATGAAAAACTGTTTTTT
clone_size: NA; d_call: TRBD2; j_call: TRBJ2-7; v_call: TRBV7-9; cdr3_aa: CASSTGLAGQLGQYF; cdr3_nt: TGTGCCAGCAGCACGGGACTAGCGGGCCAGCTGGGGCAGTACTTC
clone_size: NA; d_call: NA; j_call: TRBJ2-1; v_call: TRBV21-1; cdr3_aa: CASSKTGGFTNNEQFF; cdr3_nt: TGTGCCAGCAGCAAAACAGGGGGTTTCACCAACAATGAGCAGTTCTTC
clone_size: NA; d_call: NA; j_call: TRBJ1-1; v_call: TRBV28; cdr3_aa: CQAGMAEAFF; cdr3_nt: TGCCAGGCCGGGATGGCGGAAGCTTTCTTT
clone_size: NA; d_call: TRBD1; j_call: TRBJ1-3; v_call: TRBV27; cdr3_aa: CASSETGGSGNTIYF; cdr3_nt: TGTGCCAGCAGTGAAACAGGGGGGTCCGGAAACACCATATATTTT
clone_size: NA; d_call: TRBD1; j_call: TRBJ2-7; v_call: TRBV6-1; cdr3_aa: CASSEIWDSSYEQYF; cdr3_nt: TGTGCCAGCAGTGAAATTTGGGACAGCTCCTACGAGCAGTACTTC
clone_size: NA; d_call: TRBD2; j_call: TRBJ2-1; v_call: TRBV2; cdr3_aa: CASSDPRSGSTYNEQFF; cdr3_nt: TGTGCCAGCAGTGACCCCCGTAGCGGGAGCACCTACAATGAGCAGTTCTTC
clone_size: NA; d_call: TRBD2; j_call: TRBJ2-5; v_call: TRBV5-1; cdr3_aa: CASSLNGGGETQYF; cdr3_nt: TGCGCCAGCAGCTTGAATGGGGGGGGAGAGACCCAGTACTTC
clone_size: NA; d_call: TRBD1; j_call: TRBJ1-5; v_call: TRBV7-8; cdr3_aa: CASSPRQGGQPQHF; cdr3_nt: TGTGCCAGCAGCCCCCGACAGGGCGGTCAGCCCCAGCATTTT
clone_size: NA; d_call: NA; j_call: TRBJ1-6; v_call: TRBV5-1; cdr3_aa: CASSFPGNSPLHF; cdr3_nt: TGCGCCAGCAGCTTCCCCGGGAATTCACCCCTCCACTTT
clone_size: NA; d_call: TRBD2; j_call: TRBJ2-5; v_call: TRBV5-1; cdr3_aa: CASSWTSGKETQYF; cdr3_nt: TGCGCCAGCAGCTGGACTAGCGGGAAAGAGACCCAGTACTTC
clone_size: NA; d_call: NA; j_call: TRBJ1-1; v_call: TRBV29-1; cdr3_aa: CSVTGQPTAEAFF; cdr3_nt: TGCAGCGTTACAGGCCAACCCACCGCTGAAGCTTTCTTT
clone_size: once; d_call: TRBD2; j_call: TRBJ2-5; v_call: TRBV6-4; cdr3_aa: CASPGGSGGGDREQYF; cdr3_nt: TGTGCCAGCCCGGGGGGATCGGGTGGAGGTGATAGAGAGCAGTACTTC
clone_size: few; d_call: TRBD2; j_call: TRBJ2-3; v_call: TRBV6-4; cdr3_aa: CASSEGLAADTQYF; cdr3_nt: TGTGCCAGCAGTGAAGGACTAGCGGCAGATACGCAGTATTTT
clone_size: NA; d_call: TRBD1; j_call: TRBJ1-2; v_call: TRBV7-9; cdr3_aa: CASSQDRVNGYTF; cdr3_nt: TGTGCCAGCAGCCAGGACAGGGTGAATGGCTACACCTTC
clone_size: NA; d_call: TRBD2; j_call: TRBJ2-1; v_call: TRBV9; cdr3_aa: CASSVSGGGFGEQFF; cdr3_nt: TGTGCCAGCAGCGTTAGCGGGGGGGGGTTTGGTGAGCAGTTCTTC
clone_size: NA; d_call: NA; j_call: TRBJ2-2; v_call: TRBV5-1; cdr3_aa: CASSLTAGPGELFF; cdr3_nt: TGCGCCAGCAGCTTGACCGCTGGCCCCGGGGAGCTGTTTTTT
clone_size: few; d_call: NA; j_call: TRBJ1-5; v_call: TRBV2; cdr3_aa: CASSDRLPNQPQHF; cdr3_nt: TGTGCCAGCAGTGACAGGCTTCCGAATCAGCCCCAGCATTTT
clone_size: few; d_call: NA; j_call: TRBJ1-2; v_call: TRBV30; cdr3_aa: CAWSHGGYGYTF; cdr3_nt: TGTGCCTGGAGTCACGGGGGTTATGGCTACACCTTC
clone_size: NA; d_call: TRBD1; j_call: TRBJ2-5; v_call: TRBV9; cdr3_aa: CASSHTGGTETQYF; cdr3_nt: TGTGCCAGCAGTCATACAGGGGGCACGGAGACCCAGTACTTC
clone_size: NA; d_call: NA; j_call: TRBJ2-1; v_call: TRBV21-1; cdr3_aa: CASSVGRAESSYNEQFF; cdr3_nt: TGTGCCAGCTCTGTGGGGAGGGCCGAGAGCTCCTACAATGAGCAGTTCTTC
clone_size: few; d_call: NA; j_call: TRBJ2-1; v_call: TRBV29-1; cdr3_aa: CSVGKRSYNEQFF; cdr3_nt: TGCAGCGTTGGAAAGCGCTCCTACAATGAGCAGTTCTTC
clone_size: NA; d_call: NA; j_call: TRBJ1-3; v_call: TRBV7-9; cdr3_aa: CASSLGPVSGNTIYF; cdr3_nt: TGTGCCAGCAGCTTAGGTCCTGTCTCTGGAAACACCATATATTTT
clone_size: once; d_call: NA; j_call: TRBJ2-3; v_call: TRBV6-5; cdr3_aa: CASSYSRGSTDTQYF; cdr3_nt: TGTGCCAGCAGTTACTCCAGGGGAAGCACAGATACGCAGTATTTT
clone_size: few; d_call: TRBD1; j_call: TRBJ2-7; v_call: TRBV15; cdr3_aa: CATSRELQGVYEQYF; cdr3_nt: TGTGCCACCAGCAGAGAATTACAGGGGGTTTACGAGCAGTACTTC
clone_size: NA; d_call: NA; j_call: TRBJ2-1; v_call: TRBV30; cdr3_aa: CAWSVGGGAYNEQFF; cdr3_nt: TGTGCCTGGAGTGTAGGGGGTGGAGCATACAATGAGCAGTTCTTC
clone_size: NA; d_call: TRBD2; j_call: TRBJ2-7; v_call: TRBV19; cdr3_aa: CASSSRLAGGSESYEQYF; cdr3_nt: TGTGCCAGTAGTTCACGACTAGCGGGAGGATCTGAGAGCTACGAGCAGTACTTC
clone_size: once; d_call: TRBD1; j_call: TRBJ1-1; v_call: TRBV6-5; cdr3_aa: CASSSTGAGNTEAFF; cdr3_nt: TGTGCCAGCAGTTCAACAGGGGCGGGAAACACTGAAGCTTTCTTT
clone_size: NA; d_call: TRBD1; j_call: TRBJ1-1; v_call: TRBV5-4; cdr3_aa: CASSADRARTEAFF; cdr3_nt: TGTGCCAGCAGCGCGGACAGGGCTCGGACTGAAGCTTTCTTT
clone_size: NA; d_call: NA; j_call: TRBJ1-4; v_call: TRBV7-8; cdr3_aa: CASSFNNEKLFF; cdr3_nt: TGTGCCAGCAGCTTTAATAATGAAAAACTGTTTTTT
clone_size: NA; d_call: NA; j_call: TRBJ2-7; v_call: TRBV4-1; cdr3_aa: CASSQDRWGNSGDYEQYF; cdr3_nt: TGCGCCAGCAGCCAAGATAGGTGGGGAAATTCAGGGGATTACGAGCAGTACTTC
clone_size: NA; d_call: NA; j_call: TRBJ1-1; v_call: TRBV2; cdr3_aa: CASSAGEGTEAFF; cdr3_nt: TGTGCCAGCAGTGCGGGGGAGGGCACTGAAGCTTTCTTT
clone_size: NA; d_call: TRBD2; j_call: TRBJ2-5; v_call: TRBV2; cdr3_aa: CASSEARSASGVQETQYF; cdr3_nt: TGTGCCAGCAGTGAAGCGCGTTCCGCTAGCGGGGTCCAAGAGACCCAGTACTTC
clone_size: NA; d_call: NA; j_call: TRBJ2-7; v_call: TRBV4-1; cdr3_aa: CASSPKGLPDEQYF; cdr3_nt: TGCGCCAGCAGTCCTAAGGGACTCCCGGACGAGCAGTACTTC